A selection of T cell receptor beta chains follows, all from one sample in a study of blood T cell repertoires in COVID-19. This table comes from immunoSEQ multiplex PCR, and its TCRdb copy is limited to in-frame clones, with some not included. This sample has 200,000 to 250,000 clones; approximately 81% occur once, and the top ten carry approximately 4%. Material: peripheral blood. The receptors were gathered from a woman of 80 years or more with acute or convalescent COVID-19. The conserved cysteine and the conserved F or W are not part of the CDR3 here. Each record gives: V gene, J gene, CDR3 protein.

>TRBV12-3/TRBV12-4|TRBJ1-5
ASSLDYNQPQH
>TRBV19|TRBJ1-1
ASSIVGGNTEAF
>TRBV10-3|TRBJ1-1
AIRVRTGEDTEAF
>TRBV11-3|TRBJ2-7
ASSPWDRDLYEQY
>TRBV6-4|TRBJ2-7
ASSASAGAGYEQY
>TRBV5-8|TRBJ1-5
ASSLHVVSNQPQH
>TRBV2|TRBJ1-1
ATARRGERVGAF
>TRBV24-1|TRBJ2-1
ATSDAGPRQF
>TRBV25-1|TRBJ1-1
ASSQTGFNTEAF
>TRBV7-9|TRBJ1-1
AVSGWQNTEAF
>TRBV11-3|TRBJ2-2
ASSSSGRTVAGELF
>TRBV28|TRBJ2-7
ASSPARGKQY
>TRBV19|TRBJ2-6
ASSIEGGKTYSGANVLT
>TRBV4-1|TRBJ1-2
ASSPRDSGSGYT
>TRBV14|TRBJ1-3
ASSQGRVGNTIY
>TRBV5-4|TRBJ1-1
ASSPSRDRGPWTEAF
>TRBV7-2|TRBJ1-1
ASSLAYGGGPTEAF
>TRBV5-8|TRBJ1-1
ASSLAQGHTEAF
>TRBV19|TRBJ1-2
ASSSTQRDYGYT
>TRBV6-5|TRBJ2-1
ASSWTSGGLF
>TRBV9|TRBJ2-3
ASSVRDSKRTDTQY
>TRBV7-2|TRBJ2-7
ASSLTSGEYEQY
>TRBV12-3/TRBV12-4|TRBJ1-4
ASKGWVKEKLF
>TRBV2|TRBJ1-4
ASSRRTGGIEKLF
>TRBV11-3|TRBJ2-3
ASSLWRGLTDTQY
>TRBV5-4|TRBJ2-5
ASTSERTQETQY
>TRBV6-2/TRBV6-3|TRBJ2-3
ASRLVPTDTQY
>TRBV11-1|TRBJ2-7
ASSLGGREQY
>TRBV2|TRBJ1-5
ASSLGTRSNQPQH
>TRBV3-1/TRBV3-2|TRBJ1-5
ASSQGGNQPQH
>TRBV9|TRBJ1-2
ASSSTTVNYGYT
>TRBV14|TRBJ1-1
ASSRWPGGDTEAF